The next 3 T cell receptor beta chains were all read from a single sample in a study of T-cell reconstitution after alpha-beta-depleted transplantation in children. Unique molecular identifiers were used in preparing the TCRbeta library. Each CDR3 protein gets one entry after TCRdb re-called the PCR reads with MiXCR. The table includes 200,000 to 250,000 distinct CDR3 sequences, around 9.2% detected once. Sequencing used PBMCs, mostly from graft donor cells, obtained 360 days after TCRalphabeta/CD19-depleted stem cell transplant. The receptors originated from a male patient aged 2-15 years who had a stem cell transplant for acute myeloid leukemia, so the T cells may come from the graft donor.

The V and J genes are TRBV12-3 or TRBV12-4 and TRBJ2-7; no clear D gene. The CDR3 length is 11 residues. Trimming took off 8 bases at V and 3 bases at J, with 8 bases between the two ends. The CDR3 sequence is CASGRLYEQYF. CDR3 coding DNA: TGTGCCAGCGGTCGACTCTACGAGCAGTACTTC.

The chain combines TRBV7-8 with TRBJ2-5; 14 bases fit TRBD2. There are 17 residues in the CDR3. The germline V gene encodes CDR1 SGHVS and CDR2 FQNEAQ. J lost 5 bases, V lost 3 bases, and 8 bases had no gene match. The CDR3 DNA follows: TGTGCCAGCAGCTTTAGACTAGCGGGAGGGCCGGGGGAGACCCAGTACTTC. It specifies CASSFRLAGGPGETQYF.

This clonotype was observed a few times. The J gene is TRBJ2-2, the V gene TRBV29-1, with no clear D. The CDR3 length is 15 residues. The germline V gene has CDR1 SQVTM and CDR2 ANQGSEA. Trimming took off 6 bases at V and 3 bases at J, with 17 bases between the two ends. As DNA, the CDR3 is TGCAGCGTGTCGTTTCCGACGCTTTACACCGGGGAGCTGTTTTTT. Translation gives CSVSFPTLYTGELFF.